The 21 T cell receptor beta chains reported below all come from one sample, sequenced in a study of blood T cell repertoires in COVID-19. Profiled with immunoSEQ multiplex PCR; TCRdb holds only in-frame clones, not every one. The table includes some 99,000 clones, 75% to 90% detected once. Source material: peripheral blood. The receptors derive from a woman between 50 and 59 years old with acute or convalescent COVID-19.

V usage is TRBV30 and J usage is TRBJ2-7, with a possible D match to TRBD1 (5 bases). The V gene lost 2 bases and the J gene lost 5 bases, with 16 bases spanning the gap. The CDR3 length is 14 residues. From germline, CDR1 is GTSNPN and CDR2 SVGIG (reference sequence). In DNA form, the CDR3 reads TGTGCCTGGAGTATAGGGTCAGGGAATCACGAGCAGTACTTC. Translating gives CAWSIGSGNHEQYF.

The chain uses TRBV11-2 and TRBJ2-7; TRBD1 agrees at 11 bases. V was clipped by 5 bases and J by 6 bases; unmatched bases: 6. CDR1 is SGHAT and CDR2 is FQNNGV in the germline V gene. The CDR3 covers 14 residues. The CDR3 protein is CASSPPDRGREQYF. As DNA, the CDR3 is TGTGCCAGCAGCCCTCCGGACAGGGGGCGCGAGCAGTACTTC.

The rearrangement uses TRBV19 and TRBJ2-3, with a possible D match to TRBD2 (7 bases). Germline V gene data show CDR1 as LNHDA and CDR2 as SQIVND (reference sequence). This CDR3 is 18 amino acids long. Trimming removed 3 bases from V and 0 bases from J, with 19 bases in between. The CDR3 bases are TGTGCCAGTAGTATTAGGGGTGGCGGGGGCTTTAGCACAGATACGCAGTATTTT. Amino acids: CASSIRGGGGFSTDTQYF. Drawing the rest from reference TRBV19 and TRBJ2-3, the complete variable domain is DGGITQSPKYLFRKEGQNVTLSCEQNLNHDAMYWYRQDPGQGLRLIYYSQIVNDFQKGDIAEGYSVSREKKESFPLTVTSAQKNPTAFYLCASSIRGGGGFSTDTQYFGPGTRLTVL.

This chain connects TRBV24-1 to TRBJ1-5; 12 bases line up with TRBD1. CDR1 is KGHDR, CDR2 SFDVKD, per germline. This CDR3 comprises 15 residues. The V and J ends lost 3 bases and 5 bases, in that order; junction bases with no gene match: 1. The CDR3 nucleotides are TGTGCCACCAGTGATGGGACAGGGGGCGATCAGCCCCAGCATTTT. Translation: CATSDGTGGDQPQHF.

V and J are TRBV2 and TRBJ2-2; 10 positions agree with TRBD2. Losses at the gene ends were 5 bases for V and 6 bases for J; bases not matched to a gene: 6. The CDR3 loop spans 15 amino acids. CDR1 and CDR2 from the germline V gene are SNHLY and FYNNEI. The CDR3 nucleotides read TGTGCCAGCAGTCCCCAGCGGGGGGGCTCCGGGGAGCTGTTTTTT. This sequence encodes CASSPQRGGSGELFF. The variable domain in full, completed from reference TRBV2 and TRBJ2-2, reads EPEVTQTPSHQVTQMGQEVILRCVPISNHLYFYWYRQILGQKVEFLVSFYNNEISEKSEIFDDQFSVERPDGSNFTLKIRSTKLEDSAMYFCASSPQRGGSGELFFGEGSRLTVL.

CDR3 amino acids: CASPQDRGPRQPQHF. The CDR3 DNA reads TGTGCCAGCCCGCAGGACAGAGGGCCCAGGCAGCCCCAGCATTTT. V and J are TRBV25-1 and TRBJ1-5, with D maybe TRBD1 (6 bases). This CDR3 spans 15 amino acids. Germline CDR1 and CDR2: MGHDK and SYGVNS. Trimming took off 8 bases at V and 7 bases at J, with 21 bases between the two ends.

The chain carries TRBV3-1 (or the pseudogene TRBV3-2) and TRBJ1-5; D possibly corresponds to TRBD1 (6 bases). Germline loops: CDR1 LGHDT, CDR2 YNNKEL (reference sequence). CDR3 length: 15 amino acids. V was cut by 4 bases and J by 2 bases, with 12 bases left in between. CDR3 region: CASSPQGKGNQPQHF. The CDR3 DNA follows: TGTGCCAGCAGCCCCCAGGGGAAGGGCAATCAGCCCCAGCATTTT.

The chain combines TRBV11-1 with TRBJ1-1; 8 nucleotides agree with TRBD1. This CDR3 region has 15 residues. V shed 5 bases and J 1 base; nucleotides not matched to a gene: 6. Germline-derived CDR1 and CDR2 are SGHAT and FQDESV (reference sequence). The CDR3 nucleotides are TGTGCCAGCAGCCCCGACAGGGGCTCGAACACTGAAGCTTTCTTT. Amino acid sequence: CASSPDRGSNTEAFF.

The chain has TRBV5-1 and TRBJ2-3; D call uncertain. CDR3 length: 14 residues. V was clipped by 4 bases and J by 4 bases, with 13 bases between them. CDR1 is SGHRS and CDR2 is YFSETQ in the germline V gene. Here the CDR3 reads CASSDPGLADTQYF. The CDR3 DNA follows: TGCGCCAGCAGCGATCCAGGCTTGGCAGATACGCAGTATTTT.

CDR3 in amino acids: CASGRQGGNTEAFF. The CDR3 DNA reads TGTGCCAGCGGCAGACAGGGGGGGAACACTGAAGCTTTCTTT. The chain combines TRBV6-5 with TRBJ1-1; 9 bases line up with TRBD1. V lost 8 bases to trimming and J lost 1 base; unmatched junction nucleotides: 5. The germline V gene has CDR1 MNHEY and CDR2 SVGAGI. The CDR3 contains 14 residues.

This sequence joins TRBV30 and TRBJ1-5; TRBD1 agrees at 7 bases. The CDR3 consists of 14 residues. V shed 4 bases and J 4 bases; nucleotides not matched to a gene: 7. Germline-derived CDR1 and CDR2 are GTSNPN and SVGIG (reference sequence). CDR3: CAWTAGQLNQPQHF. DNA of the CDR3: TGTGCCTGGACCGCGGGACAGCTTAATCAGCCCCAGCATTTT.

The J gene is TRBJ2-3, the V gene TRBV14; TRBD2 aligns across 13 bases. CDR1 SGHDN and CDR2 FVKESK come from the germline V gene. This CDR3 contains 15 residues. Trimming at V came to 5 bases and at J to 3 bases, leaving 2 bases not matched to a gene. The CDR3 protein is CASSLGLAGTDTQYF. The CDR3 DNA is TGTGCCAGCAGCTTGGGACTAGCGGGGACAGATACGCAGTATTTT.

This sequence joins TRBV7-9 and TRBJ1-1; D may be TRBD1 (5 bases). CDR1 is SEHNR and CDR2 is FQNEAQ in the germline V gene (reference sequence). V dropped 2 bases and J dropped 2 bases, with 9 bases sitting between them. The CDR3 extends over 14 amino acids. DNA for the CDR3: TGTGCCAGCAGCTTACCGACAGACAACACTGAAGCTTTCTTT. Translation gives CASSLPTDNTEAFF.

The gene calls are TRBV10-3 and TRBJ2-1, with D maybe TRBD2 (5 bases). The germline V and J ends were trimmed by 3 bases and 7 bases, with 13 bases remaining between them. CDR3 length equals 14 residues. CDR1 and CDR2 from the germline V gene are ENHRY and SYGVKD. CDR3 nucleotide sequence: TGTGCCATCAGTGACAGCTCCTCGGGGAATGAGCAGTTCTTC. The encoded protein is CAISDSSSGNEQFF.

The chain combines TRBV5-4 with TRBJ2-3, with D perhaps matching TRBD1 (5 bases). From germline, CDR1 is SGHNT and CDR2 YYREEE (reference sequence). Trimming pared 1 base from V and 1 base from J, leaving 10 bases between. This CDR3 has 15 residues. The DNA for the CDR3 is TGTGCCAGCAGCTTGAAGGGGTATGGCACAGATACGCAGTATTTT. Protein product: CASSLKGYGTDTQYF. The variable domain in full, completed from reference TRBV5-4 and TRBJ2-3, reads ETGVTQSPTHLIKTRGQQVTLRCSSQSGHNTVSWYQQALGQGPQFIFQYYREEENGRGNFPPRFSGLQFPNYSSELNVNALELDDSALYLCASSLKGYGTDTQYFGPGTRLTVL.

In this sample, this clone turned up a few times. This chain uses TRBV7-9 with TRBJ1-2; a weak D match, TRBD1 (6 bases). CDR1 and CDR2 (germline): SEHNR, FQNEAQ (reference sequence). The germline V and J ends were trimmed by 4 bases and 2 bases, with 14 bases remaining between them. This CDR3 comprises 15 residues. Here the CDR3 reads CASSSAGVGNYGYTF. The CDR3 DNA reads as TGTGCCAGCAGCTCCGCAGGGGTCGGAAACTATGGCTACACCTTC. Together with reference TRBV7-9 and TRBJ1-2, the CDR3 gives the full variable domain: DTGVSQNPRHKITKRGQNVTFRCDPISEHNRLYWYRQTLGQGPEFLTYFQNEAQLEKSRLLSDRFSAERPKGSFSTLEIQRTEQGDSAMYLCASSSAGVGNYGYTFGSGTRLTVV.

This chain uses TRBV9 with TRBJ1-6; the match to TRBD1 covers 9 bases. Germline CDR1 SGDLS, CDR2 YYNGEE. The length of the CDR3 is 14 residues. The V gene end was trimmed by 6 bases and the J gene end by 10 bases; junction bases not matched to a gene: 8. CDR3 in DNA: TGTGCCAGCAAAGGGACAGGGAATGGGTCACCCCTCCACTTT. Its protein product is CASKGTGNGSPLHF.

The V call is TRBV18, the J call TRBJ1-1; 8 nucleotides agree with TRBD1. This CDR3 comprises 15 residues. The V segment lost 4 bases and the J segment 7 bases; nucleotides outside the gene matches: 11. Germline assignment: CDR1 KGHSH and CDR2 LQKENI. The CDR3 DNA sequence: TGTGCCAGCTCACAGGACAGGGCAGTCATGCGTGAAGCTTTCTTT. Translated: CASSQDRAVMREAFF.

There are a few counts of this clone. The chain combines TRBV6-6 with TRBJ1-4; tentatively, D is TRBD1 (6 bases). CDR1 MNHNY and CDR2 SVGAGI come from the germline V gene (reference sequence). The CDR3 is 16 residues long. The V gene lost 5 bases and the J gene lost 3 bases, with 16 bases spanning the gap. DNA for the CDR3: TGTGCCAGCAGTCGAGATTACAGGGATTCTAATGAAAAACTGTTTTTT. Its translation is CASSRDYRDSNEKLFF.

In the case of this clone: A junction end diverges from the germline sequence, so it may reflect a read error. The chain employs TRBV3-1 (or the pseudogene TRBV3-2) and TRBJ1-2; D is undetermined. CDR3 length: 13 amino acids. CDR1 is LGHDT, CDR2 YNNKEL, per germline (reference sequence). The CDR3: CASSKDGNYGYTF. The CDR3 DNA reads as TGTGCCAGCAGCAAAGACGGGAACTATGGCTACACCTTC.

The rearrangement joins TRBV7-2 to TRBJ2-7; tentative D call: TRBD2 (6 bases). The V gene's germline CDR1 is SGHTA and CDR2 FQGNSA. This CDR3 has 15 residues. Trimming pared 1 base from V and 2 bases from J, leaving 12 bases between. Written as DNA, the CDR3 is TGTGCCAGCAGCTTAGTCGGCGGGGCCACCTACGAGCAGTACTTC. Amino acid sequence: CASSLVGGATYEQYF.